A single sample gave rise to the 9 T cell receptor beta chains below, sequenced in a study of shared clonotypes between healthy human individuals. TCRdb's copy holds only in-frame clones and misses some; the assay was immunoSEQ multiplex PCR. Of approximately 2,300,000 clones detected, 85% to 95% appear once; the ten largest clones hold more than 0.35%. Sequencing was carried out using naive CD4+ T cells from PBMCs. Subset meaning: CD45RA+ positively selected. The receptors here all came from a young man in good health. Some clones in this sample may be carry-over from other donors' samples.

This chain joins TRBV7-2 and TRBJ2-1; possibly TRBD2 for D (6 bases). V was shortened by 0 bases and J by 6 bases, with 12 bases between the two germline ends. CDR1 is SGHTA and CDR2 is FQGNSA in the germline V gene. The CDR3 runs to 15 residues. Here the CDR3 DNA reads TGTGCCAGCAGCTTAGCGCGGCTGGGGGGCAATGAGCAGTTCTTC. Translated: CASSLARLGGNEQFF. Looking up the rest from reference TRBV7-2 and TRBJ2-1 gives the full variable domain: GAGVSQSPSNKVTEKGKDVELRCDPISGHTALYWYRQSLGQGLEFLIYFQGNSAPDKSGLPSDRFSAERTGGSVSTLTIQRTQQEDSAVYLCASSLARLGGNEQFFGPGTRLTVL.

The genes are TRBV28 and TRBJ1-1; D may be TRBD1 (5 bases). The germline V and J ends were trimmed by 6 bases and 11 bases, with 19 bases remaining between them. The CDR3 runs 13 residues. Germline V lookup: CDR1 MDHEN, CDR2 SYDVKM. The CDR3 DNA is TGTGCCAGCAGCCCCTCCCAGGGAGGGCAGGCTTTCTTT. The encoded protein is CASSPSQGGQAFF.

The chain is built from TRBV5-4 and TRBJ1-2; no clear D. V lost 6 bases, J lost 6 bases, and 15 bases lay in between. The germline V gene encodes CDR1 SGHNT and CDR2 YYREEE (reference sequence). The CDR3 contains 13 residues. The CDR3: CASTSPNHNGYTF. CDR3 in DNA: TGTGCCAGCACCTCCCCCAACCACAATGGCTACACCTTC.

The V and J genes are TRBV5-6 and TRBJ1-1, with TRBD1 identical over 9 bases. Losses at the gene ends were 3 bases for V and 5 bases for J; bases not matched to a gene: 8. CDR1 is SGHDT, CDR2 YYEEEE, per germline. The CDR3 consists of 15 residues. DNA for the CDR3: TGTGCCAGCAGCTCCTCGGGACAGGGCCGAACTGAAGCTTTCTTT. This translates into CASSSSGQGRTEAFF.

The chain carries TRBV6-5 and TRBJ2-5, with D possibly being TRBD2 (5 bases). The CDR3 runs 15 residues. Germline V gene lookup returns CDR1 MNHEY and CDR2 SVGAGI. Between the trimmed V and J ends, which lost 2 bases and 1 base, there was a span of 11 bases. CDR3 DNA sequence: TGTGCCAGCAGTTACGGGCAGGCGGGCCAAGAGACCCAGTACTTC. The encoded protein is CASSYGQAGQETQYF.

The gene calls are TRBV10-1 and TRBJ2-4; the match to TRBD1 covers 8 bases. Germline CDR1 reads WNHNN; CDR2 reads SYGVQD (reference sequence). With V trimmed by 3 bases and J by 0 bases, 13 bases remained unmatched. The CDR3 runs to 19 residues. CDR3 amino acids: CASSERTGNLKLAKNIQYF. The CDR3 DNA reads TGCGCCAGCAGTGAAAGGACAGGGAACCTTAAACTAGCCAAAAACATTCAGTACTTC.

This chain connects TRBV5-4 to TRBJ2-7; 16 bases match TRBD2. V trimming: 4 bases; J trimming: 6 bases; junction bases outside the gene matches: 7. Germline V CDR1 and CDR2: SGHNT, YYREEE (reference sequence). This CDR3 contains 16 residues. In DNA, the CDR3 is TGTGCCAGCAGCCCCGGGACTAGCGGGAGGGCCGGCGAGCAGTACTTC. Translating it yields CASSPGTSGRAGEQYF.

The chain joins TRBV10-3 to TRBJ2-3; TRBD2 might be the D (6 bases). This CDR3 region has 15 residues. With 3 bases removed from V and 0 bases from J, the gap between germline ends came to 10 bases. The V gene's germline CDR1 is ENHRY and CDR2 SYGVKD. The CDR3 DNA sequence: TGTGCCATCAGTGATAGGAGCGGGAGCACAGATACGCAGTATTTT. Translation gives CAISDRSGSTDTQYF.

Turning to this clone: One junction end does not reproduce the germline sequence, and a read error may be involved. The chain joins TRBV4-2 to TRBJ2-1; D gene uncertain. Germline-derived CDR1 and CDR2 are LGHNA and YNFKEQ. This CDR3 is 11 amino acids long. In DNA, the CDR3 is TGTGCCAGCAGCCAAGAATCGTTCTTGGTCTTC. Its translation: CASSQESFLVF.